A single sample is the source of the 28 T cell receptor beta chains below, sequenced in a study of shared clonotypes between healthy human individuals. TCRdb's table, derived via immunoSEQ multiplex PCR, lists solely in-frame clones and lacks some. Among over 400,000 clones, 90% to 97% were seen once, and the ten largest hold about 0.064%. The sample comprised naive CD4+ T cells sorted from blood. As to subset: CD45RA+ positively selected. The receptors come from a woman under 40 in good health.

The CDR3: CASSQKLAGHSFSGANVLTF. For the CDR3, the DNA is TGCGCCAGCAGCCAAAAACTAGCGGGACACTCGTTCTCTGGGGCCAACGTCCTGACTTTC. The chain is built from TRBV4-1 and TRBJ2-6; 10 nucleotides align to TRBD2. The ends lost 2 bases at V and 0 bases at J; junction bases unmatched: 10. The germline gives CDR1 MGHRA, CDR2 YSYEKL. This CDR3 comprises 20 residues.

V is TRBV4-1 and J is TRBJ2-7, with 7 bases aligning to TRBD2. This CDR3 contains 14 residues. V gave up 1 base and J gave up 4 bases; unmatched junction bases: 4. Germline V CDR1 and CDR2: MGHRA, YSYEKL. The DNA of the CDR3 is TGCGCCAGCAGCCAAGGGCGGGGGAGATACGAGCAGTACTTC. Protein sequence: CASSQGRGRYEQYF.

This chain joins TRBV13 and TRBJ2-3; 10 nucleotides match TRBD1. The ends lost 5 bases at V and 4 bases at J; junction bases unmatched: 9. The CDR3 length is 16 residues. CDR1 PRHDT and CDR2 FYEKMQ come from the germline V gene (reference sequence). The DNA of the CDR3 is TGTGCCAGCAGCCGTTACGGGACAGGGGAGGCAGATACGCAGTATTTT. Protein product: CASSRYGTGEADTQYF.

This chain links TRBV4-2 with TRBJ2-6, with a weak D call TRBD1 (7 bases). CDR1 LGHNA and CDR2 YNFKEQ come from the germline V gene. The CDR3 consists of 19 residues. V dropped 1 base and J dropped 0 bases, with 16 bases sitting between them. CDR3 sequence reads: CASSQVSRGVLSGANVLTF. The CDR3 nucleotides read TGTGCCAGCAGCCAAGTATCCAGGGGGGTACTCTCTGGGGCCAACGTCCTGACTTTC.

This chain joins TRBV9 and TRBJ2-1; D is unresolved. This CDR3 is built from 13 residues. Germline V lookup: CDR1 SGDLS, CDR2 YYNGEE. The V end was cut by 2 bases, the J end by 5 bases, with 8 bases between. The CDR3 protein is CASSVRPDNEQFF. DNA for the CDR3: TGTGCCAGCAGCGTCAGACCCGACAATGAGCAGTTCTTC.

The genes are TRBV7-3 and TRBJ2-5; TRBD2 matches at 13 bases. This CDR3 region has 16 residues. J was trimmed by 2 bases and V by 4 bases; bases with no gene match: 4. Germline values: CDR1 SGHTA, CDR2 FQGTGA. CDR3 sequence: CASSSGLAGPQETQYF. The DNA of the CDR3 is TGTGCCAGCAGCTCGGGACTAGCGGGACCTCAAGAGACCCAGTACTTC.

The chain's CDR3 is CASRDRAGGTDTQYF. DNA for the CDR3: TGTGCCAGTAGGGACCGAGCGGGAGGCACAGATACGCAGTATTTT. This chain joins TRBV19 and TRBJ2-3, with 8 bases identical to TRBD2. The CDR3 contains 15 residues. Germline V CDR1 and CDR2: LNHDA, SQIVND (reference sequence). V dropped 6 bases and J dropped 1; count of bases not matched to a gene: 6. Full variable domain (rest looked up from reference TRBV19 and TRBJ2-3): DGGITQSPKYLFRKEGQNVTLSCEQNLNHDAMYWYRQDPGQGLRLIYYSQIVNDFQKGDIAEGYSVSREKKESFPLTVTSAQKNPTAFYLCASRDRAGGTDTQYFGPGTRLTVL.

This clone was detected once. The chain links TRBV2 to TRBJ1-4; D is unclear. This CDR3 is 11 amino acids long. V gave up 7 bases and J gave up 8 bases, with 8 bases separating them. Germline CDR1 SNHLY, CDR2 FYNNEI. CDR3 residues: CASILREKLFF. DNA for the CDR3: TGTGCCAGCATCCTTCGGGAAAAACTGTTTTTT.

This sequence joins TRBV7-8 and TRBJ2-5, with 7 positions matching TRBD2. This CDR3 comprises 18 residues. V dropped 5 bases and J dropped 1; count of bases not matched to a gene: 16. CDR1 is SGHVS, CDR2 FQNEAQ, per germline. CDR3: CASSPGLVTLGAQETQYF. The CDR3 DNA reads as TGTGCCAGCAGCCCAGGACTAGTAACCCTTGGGGCCCAAGAGACCCAGTACTTC.

The chain carries TRBV29-1 and TRBJ1-2; D is unresolved. CDR3 length: 13 residues. Germline lookup yields CDR1 SQVTM and CDR2 ANQGSEA. CDR3 region: CIQGPSPNYGYTF. CDR3 DNA: TGCATCCAAGGCCCAAGTCCTAACTATGGCTACACCTTC.

Only a few counts were recorded for this clone. The chain carries TRBV2 and TRBJ2-7, with D uncertain. The V end lost 6 bases, the J end lost 4 bases, and 4 bases lay between the germline ends. This CDR3 has 10 amino acids. CDR1 and CDR2 from the germline V gene are SNHLY and FYNNEI. CDR3 sequence reads: CASRDYEQYF. The CDR3 bases are TGTGCCAGCAGGGATTACGAGCAGTACTTC.

The chain is built from TRBV6-6 and TRBJ2-7; 14 nucleotides agree with TRBD2. Trimming at V came to 4 bases and at J to 2 bases, leaving 4 bases not matched to a gene. The CDR3 runs 16 residues. Germline CDR1 MNHNY, CDR2 SVGAGI (reference sequence). CDR3 coding DNA: TGTGCCAGCAGTTCCGGGACTAGCGGGGGCCCCTACGAGCAGTACTTC. Protein product: CASSSGTSGGPYEQYF.

Points on this clone: Other DNA sequences of this sample code for an identical CDR3. The rearrangement links TRBV5-4 to TRBJ1-2, with D unresolved. Germline V gene sequence: CDR1 SGHNT, CDR2 YYREEE (reference sequence). CDR3 length: 12 amino acids. Between the trimmed V and J ends, which lost 0 bases and 7 bases, there was a span of 7 bases. Here the CDR3 reads CASSLGGLGYTF. The CDR3 DNA reads TGTGCCAGCAGCTTGGGAGGGCTTGGCTACACCTTC. The complete variable domain, with remaining parts taken from reference TRBV5-4 and TRBJ1-2, reads ETGVTQSPTHLIKTRGQQVTLRCSSQSGHNTVSWYQQALGQGPQFIFQYYREEENGRGNFPPRFSGLQFPNYSSELNVNALELDDSALYLCASSLGGLGYTFGSGTRLTVV.

The rearrangement joins TRBV30 to TRBJ2-7; weak D call: TRBD2 (5 bases). The germline V and J ends were trimmed by 2 bases and 0 bases, with 11 bases remaining between them. Germline V lookup: CDR1 GTSNPN, CDR2 SVGIG (reference sequence). The CDR3 is 14 amino acids. The CDR3 nucleotides are TGTGCCTGGAGTTCGCGAGGGCGCTCCTACGAGCAGTACTTC. This gives the protein CAWSSRGRSYEQYF.

Details on this clone: A read error may produce the germline difference seen at one junction end. The rearrangement links TRBV28 to TRBJ1-4, with 7 bases lining up with TRBD1. This CDR3 comprises 14 residues. Germline loops: CDR1 MDHEN, CDR2 SYDVKM. The CDR3 loop is CASRVSTGLEKLFF. For the CDR3, the DNA is TGTGCGAGCAGGGTATCGACAGGGCTCGAAAAACTGTTTTTT.

The chain couples TRBV6-5 to TRBJ1-5; 7 positions agree with TRBD1. From germline, CDR1 is MNHEY and CDR2 SVGAGI. V gave up 6 bases and J gave up 4 bases; unmatched junction bases: 6. There are 14 residues in the CDR3. The CDR3 nucleotides read TGTGCCAGCAGACCGGACAGGTCAAATCAGCCCCAGCATTTT. Its translation is CASRPDRSNQPQHF.

The CDR3 region has the DNA TGCGCCAGCAGCTCTAGCCTGGGACTAGCGGGAGAGTCGACAGATACGCAGTATTTT. Amino acid sequence: CASSSSLGLAGESTDTQYF. The chain is built from TRBV5-1 and TRBJ2-3, with 14 bases identical to TRBD2. The length of the CDR3 is 19 residues. The ends lost 3 bases at V and 3 bases at J; junction bases unmatched: 12. Germline loops: CDR1 SGHRS, CDR2 YFSETQ.

Only one count was recorded for this clone. This chain joins TRBV2 and TRBJ2-7, with TRBD1 identical over 8 bases. Unmatched junction bases numbered 2, after V lost 2 bases and J lost 2 bases. CDR1 is SNHLY, CDR2 FYNNEI, per germline. The CDR3 runs 14 residues. Here the CDR3 DNA reads TGTGCCAGCAGTGAATGGGACAGGACCTACGAGCAGTACTTC. This encodes CASSEWDRTYEQYF.

The chain has TRBV27 and TRBJ2-3; 11 nucleotides agree with TRBD1. The V gene's germline CDR1 is MNHEY and CDR2 SMNVEV (reference sequence). CDR3 length equals 16 residues. With 6 bases clipped from V and 4 bases from J, the junction kept 9 bases outside the gene matches. In DNA, the CDR3 is TGTGCCAGCAGCGGCTTTGGGACAGGGGGATCAGATACGCAGTATTTT. As protein: CASSGFGTGGSDTQYF.

As for this clone: The same CDR3 can be traced to other DNA sequences in this sample. This sequence joins TRBV19 and TRBJ2-1; D is ambiguous. Trimming stripped 5 bases from V and 4 bases from J, with 3 bases between. Germline V gives CDR1 LNHDA, CDR2 SQIVND (reference sequence). CDR3 length: 11 amino acids. CDR3 region: CASSSYNEQFF. Here the CDR3 DNA reads TGTGCCAGTAGTTCGTACAATGAGCAGTTCTTC.

CDR3 in amino acids: CASSQLAGEAHEQYF. Written as DNA, the CDR3 is TGTGCCAGCAGCCAATTGGCAGGGGAAGCCCACGAGCAGTACTTC. The J gene is TRBJ2-7, the V gene TRBV16; tentatively, D is TRBD1 (6 bases). Germline V CDR1 and CDR2: KGHSY, FQNENV. The CDR3 has 15 amino acids. V shed 1 base and J shed 5 bases, with 15 bases lying between them.

This rearrangement joins TRBV18 to TRBJ2-1, with D tentatively TRBD2 (5 bases). Trimming stripped 6 bases from V and 1 base from J, with 19 bases between. The CDR3 has 17 amino acids. Per the germline V gene, CDR1 is KGHSH and CDR2 is LQKENI. The CDR3 sequence: CASSAGRSNQSYNEQFF. For the CDR3, the DNA is TGTGCCAGCTCCGCGGGTCGGAGTAATCAGTCCTACAATGAGCAGTTCTTC.

CDR3 sequence (DNA): TGTGCCAGCAGCAACGTTGGGGGGCCGAGAAGATACGAGCAGTACTTC. Residues: CASSNVGGPRRYEQYF. The chain combines TRBV5-6 with TRBJ2-7; the D gene could be TRBD1 or TRBD2 (6 bases each). Deletions cut 4 bases from V and 4 bases from J, with 21 bases between. The germline V gene encodes CDR1 SGHDT and CDR2 YYEEEE. The CDR3 runs 16 residues.

This clone was detected only once. V and J are TRBV15 and TRBJ2-6, with D unresolved. There are 11 residues in the CDR3. The V end lost 6 bases, the J end lost 3 bases, and 0 bases lay between the germline ends. Looked up from germline, CDR1 is LNHNV and CDR2 is YYDKDF (reference sequence). The CDR3 loop is CATSGANVLTF. CDR3 bases: TGTGCCACCAGTGGGGCCAACGTCCTGACTTTC.

V gene TRBV5-4 combines with J gene TRBJ2-6; D unclear. The CDR3 runs 13 residues. V lost 5 bases and J 0 bases, leaving 3 bases between the germline ends. The germline V gene encodes CDR1 SGHNT and CDR2 YYREEE (reference sequence). As DNA, the CDR3 is TGTGCCAGCAGAATCTCTGGGGCCAACGTCCTGACTTTC. It is translated as CASRISGANVLTF. The full variable domain, its missing parts supplied by reference TRBV5-4 and TRBJ2-6, is ETGVTQSPTHLIKTRGQQVTLRCSSQSGHNTVSWYQQALGQGPQFIFQYYREEENGRGNFPPRFSGLQFPNYSSELNVNALELDDSALYLCASRISGANVLTFGAGSRLTVL.

This clone was picked up one time. The chain links TRBV6-1 to TRBJ1-5; no firm D call. Germline CDR1 and CDR2: MNHNS and SASEGT. V gave up 5 bases and J gave up 5 bases, with 10 bases separating them. The CDR3 spans 13 residues. The CDR3 here is CASSRGVYQPQHF. For the CDR3, the DNA is TGTGCCAGCAGTCGTGGGGTTTATCAGCCCCAGCATTTT.

This chain uses TRBV29-1 with TRBJ2-7; TRBD1 agrees at 8 bases. Germline V gene lookup returns CDR1 SQVTM and CDR2 ANQGSEA. V lost 6 bases, J lost 3 bases, and 7 bases stayed unmatched. The CDR3 runs to 13 residues. The CDR3 region is CSVADREFYEQYF. The CDR3 bases are TGCAGCGTCGCGGACAGGGAATTCTACGAGCAGTACTTC.

This clone was counted once. The CDR3 DNA reads as TGTGCCAGCAGCCCCCGGCGGAGAGAGCAAGAGACCCAGTACTTC. Translation gives CASSPRRREQETQYF. The chain combines TRBV11-2 with TRBJ2-5, with D hard to call. The germline V and J ends were trimmed by 5 bases and 2 bases, with 15 bases remaining between them. CDR1 and CDR2 (germline): SGHAT, FQNNGV. The CDR3 length is 15 residues.